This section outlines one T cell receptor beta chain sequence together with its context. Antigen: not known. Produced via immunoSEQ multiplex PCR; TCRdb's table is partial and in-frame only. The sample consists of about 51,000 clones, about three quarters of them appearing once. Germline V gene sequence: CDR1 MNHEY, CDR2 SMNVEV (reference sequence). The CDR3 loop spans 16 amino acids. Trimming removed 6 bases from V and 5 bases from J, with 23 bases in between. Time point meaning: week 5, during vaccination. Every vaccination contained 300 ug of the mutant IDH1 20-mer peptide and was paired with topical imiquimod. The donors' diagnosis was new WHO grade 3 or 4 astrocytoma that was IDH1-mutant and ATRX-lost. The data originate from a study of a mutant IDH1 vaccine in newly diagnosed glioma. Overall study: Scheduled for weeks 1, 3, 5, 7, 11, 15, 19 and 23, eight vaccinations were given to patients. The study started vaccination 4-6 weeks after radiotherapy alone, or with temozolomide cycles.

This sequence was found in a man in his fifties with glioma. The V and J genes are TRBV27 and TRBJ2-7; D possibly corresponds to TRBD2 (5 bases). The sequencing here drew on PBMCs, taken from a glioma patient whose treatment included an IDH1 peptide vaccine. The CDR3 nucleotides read TGTGCCAGCAGCCACACGGTGGCAGAGGGATGGAACGAGCAGTACTTC. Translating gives CASSHTVAEGWNEQYF.